These T cell receptor beta chains were read from a single sample in a study of T cell changes during pregnancy in multiple sclerosis. Sequencing was performed with immunoSEQ multiplex PCR; in TCRdb, only in-frame clones are kept and a portion is missing. The sample includes some 95,000 clones, approximately 92% of them seen just once. The material sequenced was peripheral blood, taken in the first trimester of pregnancy. Source of these receptors: a female donor with multiple sclerosis, enrolled in a pregnancy study. CDR3s include the opening cysteine and the closing phenylalanine or tryptophan. A D gene is named only where the DNA matches it firmly. Expanded clones are given a class, and other clones once, few, many or no size at all.

>TRBJ2-7|NA|TRBD1|TRBV27
TGTGCCAGCGGCCGGACAGGGCGTTCCTACGAGCAGTACTTC
CASGRTGRSYEQYF
>TRBJ2-1|NA|TRBD2|TRBV27
TGTGCCAGCAGTTTATATCTAGCGGGAGTTCGTGAGCAGTTCTTC
CASSLYLAGVREQFF
>TRBJ2-7|NA|NA|TRBV5-6
TGTGCCAGCAGCTTGGATAACAGGGTGCAATCCTCCTACGAGCAGTACTTC
CASSLDNRVQSSYEQYF
>TRBJ2-2|NA|NA|TRBV9
TGTGCCAGCAGAGCGGAAGCGAACACCGGGGAGCTGTTTTTT
CASRAEANTGELFF
>TRBJ2-7|NA|TRBD2|TRBV6-5
TGTGCCAGCAGTCCCCTAGCGGGGGTTCCGGGGCAGTACTTC
CASSPLAGVPGQYF
>TRBJ1-1|NA|NA|TRBV15
TGTGCCACCAGCAGAGATCTGGAGGCTGAAGCTTTCTTT
CATSRDLEAEAFF
>TRBJ2-1|NA|NA|TRBV6-5
TGTGCCAGCAGTTACTCCGGGGCCTACAATGAGCAGTTCTTC
CASSYSGAYNEQFF
>TRBJ1-1|NA|NA|TRBV4-2
TGTGCCAGCAGCCAACAGTTGATAGCAAACACTGAAGCTTTCTTT
CASSQQLIANTEAFF
>TRBJ2-5|NA|NA|TRBV21-1
TGTGCCAGCATTGTAGCGGGAGGGCCGTATGTAACTGGGCAAGAGACCCAGTACTTC
CASIVAGGPYVTGQETQYF
>TRBJ1-1|few|TRBD1|TRBV27
TGTGCCAGCAGTTGGACAGGGAACACTGAAGCTTTCTTT
CASSWTGNTEAFF
>TRBJ2-2|NA|TRBD1|TRBV7-9
TGTGCCAGCAGAAGGGGGCAGAACACCGGGGAGCTGTTTTTT
CASRRGQNTGELFF
>TRBJ2-3|NA|TRBD1|TRBV9
TGTGCCAGCAGCGAAAGGGGGCTTGGAGATACGCAGTATTTT
CASSERGLGDTQYF
>TRBJ2-3|NA|TRBD2|TRBV5-4
TGTGCCAGCAGCTTACCCGGGACTAGCATCTATTTT
CASSLPGTSIYF
>TRBJ2-6|once|TRBD2|TRBV28
TGTGCCAGCAGTTTAGTAGGACTAGCAAGGCCTGGGGCCAACGTCCTGACTTTC
CASSLVGLARPGANVLTF
>TRBJ1-5|once|NA|TRBV5-4
TGTGCCAGCAGCTTGGCTGGGTCAGGGAATCAGCCCCAGCATTTT
CASSLAGSGNQPQHF
>TRBJ2-1|NA|TRBD2|TRBV6-5
TGTGCCAGCAGTTACTCGATGGCGGGAGGCGGGAATGAGCAGTTCTTC
CASSYSMAGGGNEQFF
>TRBJ1-3|once|TRBD1|TRBV19
TGTGCCAGTACAGGGGGCGGAAACACCATATATTTT
CASTGGGNTIYF
>TRBJ2-1|NA|TRBD1|TRBV19
TGTGCCAGTAGTCCGCTTTTGAAAGGGGACAGGAACAATGAGCAGTTCTTC
CASSPLLKGDRNNEQFF
>TRBJ1-1|NA|NA|TRBV4-2
TGTGCCAGCAGCCTACAGGTTGGCGGCACTGAAGCTTTCTTT
CASSLQVGGTEAFF
>TRBJ2-3|once|TRBD2|TRBV7-7
TGTGCTAGCAGCTTAGAAGTAGCGGGAGGCACAGATACGCAGTATTTT
CASSLEVAGGTDTQYF
>TRBJ2-5|NA|TRBD2|TRBV28
TGTGCCAGCAGTCTATACGTAGGACTAGCGGAGATGCAAGAGACCCAGTACTTC
CASSLYVGLAEMQETQYF